This T cell receptor (beta chain) stems from a study of CD8+CD57+ T cells in acquired aplastic anemia. Across the whole study: Sorted CD4+ and CD8+ cells gave a mean 3.2 ug DNA, range about 0.19 to 27.4 ug. Average CD4+ read depth in healthy donors was 9.5 million to 13 million reads.

This clonotype was observed a handful of times. Its antigen is unknown. Study findings and constraints: In common between the patients and the controls were approximately 28 CD8+ CDR3 sequences.

Investigators profiled TCR beta VDJ and CDR3 from genomic DNA template. From the reads, TCRdb called clonotypes with MiXCR, one entry per CDR3 protein. The sample includes about 81,000 distinct CDR3 sequences, approximately 46% of them seen just once. This TCR was recovered from a human donor in good health, serving as a control. Sequences were obtained from sorted CD4+, CD8+, or CD8+CD57+ T cells (not recorded which) from PBMCs.

The CDR3 coding sequence is TGTGCCAGCAGCGCAGGGGGTACCGGGGAGCTGTTTTTT. This translates into CASSAGGTGELFF. The chain carries TRBV9 and TRBJ2-2; 7 nucleotides agree with TRBD1. From germline, CDR1 is SGDLS and CDR2 YYNGEE. This CDR3 has 13 residues. Germline trimming cut 3 bases from V and 5 bases from J; bases unmatched to any gene: 1.